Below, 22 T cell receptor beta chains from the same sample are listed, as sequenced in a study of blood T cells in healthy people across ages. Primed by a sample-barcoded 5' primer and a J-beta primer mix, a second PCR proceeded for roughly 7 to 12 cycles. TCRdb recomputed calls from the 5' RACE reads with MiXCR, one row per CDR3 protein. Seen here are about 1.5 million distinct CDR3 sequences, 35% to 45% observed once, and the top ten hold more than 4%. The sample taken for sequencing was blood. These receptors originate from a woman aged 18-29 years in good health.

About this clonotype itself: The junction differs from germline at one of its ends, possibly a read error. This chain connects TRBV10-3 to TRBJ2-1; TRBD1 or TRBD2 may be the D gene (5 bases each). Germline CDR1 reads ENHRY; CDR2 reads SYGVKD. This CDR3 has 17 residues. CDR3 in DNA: TGTGCCATCAGGGTAGTAGGCCCAGGGAGCTCCTACAATGGGCAGTTCTTC. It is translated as CAIRVVGPGSSYNGQFF.

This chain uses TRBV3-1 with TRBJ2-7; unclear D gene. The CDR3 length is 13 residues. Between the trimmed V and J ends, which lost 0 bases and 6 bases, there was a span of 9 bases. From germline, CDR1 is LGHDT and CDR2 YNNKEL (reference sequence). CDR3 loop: CASSQDDHGEQYF. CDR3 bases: TGTGCCAGCAGCCAAGATGACCACGGCGAGCAGTACTTC.

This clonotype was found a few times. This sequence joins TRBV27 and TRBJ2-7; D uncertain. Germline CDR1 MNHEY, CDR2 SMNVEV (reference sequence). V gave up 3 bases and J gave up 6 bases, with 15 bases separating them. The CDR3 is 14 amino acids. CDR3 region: CASSLYRIGIEQYF. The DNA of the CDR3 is TGTGCCAGCAGTTTGTATCGGATAGGTATCGAGCAGTACTTC.

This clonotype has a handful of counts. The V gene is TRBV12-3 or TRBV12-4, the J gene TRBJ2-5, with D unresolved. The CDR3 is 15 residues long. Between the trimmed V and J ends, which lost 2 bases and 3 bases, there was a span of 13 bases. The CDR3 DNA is TGTGCCAGCAGTTTATACCCCCTTCCTGAAGAGACCCAGTACTTC. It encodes CASSLYPLPEETQYF.

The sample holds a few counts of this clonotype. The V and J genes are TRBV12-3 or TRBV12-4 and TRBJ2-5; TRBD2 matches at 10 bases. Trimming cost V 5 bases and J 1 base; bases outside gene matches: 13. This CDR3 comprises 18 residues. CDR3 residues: CASSILLAGAVFQETQYF. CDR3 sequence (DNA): TGTGCCAGCAGTATCCTCCTAGCGGGAGCCGTATTCCAAGAGACCCAGTACTTC.

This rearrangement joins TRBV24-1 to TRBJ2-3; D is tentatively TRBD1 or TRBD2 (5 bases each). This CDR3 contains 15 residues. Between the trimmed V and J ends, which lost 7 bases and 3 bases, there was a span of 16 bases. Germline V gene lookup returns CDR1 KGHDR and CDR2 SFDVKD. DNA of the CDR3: TGTGCCACCAGCCCTTGGGGAGAGGGGACAGATACGCAGTATTTT. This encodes CATSPWGEGTDTQYF.

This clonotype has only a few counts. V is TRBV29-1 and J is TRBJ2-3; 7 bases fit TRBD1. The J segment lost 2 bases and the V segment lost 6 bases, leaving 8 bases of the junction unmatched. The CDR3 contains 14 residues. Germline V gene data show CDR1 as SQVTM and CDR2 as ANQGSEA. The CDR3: CSVNQGVSTDTQYF. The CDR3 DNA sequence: TGCAGCGTGAACCAGGGGGTTTCCACAGATACGCAGTATTTT.

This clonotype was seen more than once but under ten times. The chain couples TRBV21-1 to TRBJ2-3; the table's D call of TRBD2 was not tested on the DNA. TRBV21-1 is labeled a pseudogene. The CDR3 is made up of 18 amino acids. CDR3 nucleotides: TGTGCCAGCAGCAAAGATTTTGAAATGTGCGGGGGCACAGATACGCAGTATTTT. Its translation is CASSKDFEMCGGTDTQYF.

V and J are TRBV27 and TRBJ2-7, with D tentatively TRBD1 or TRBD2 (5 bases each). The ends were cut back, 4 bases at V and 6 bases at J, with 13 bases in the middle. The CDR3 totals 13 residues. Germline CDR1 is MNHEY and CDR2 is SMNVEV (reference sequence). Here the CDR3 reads CASSSSVRGEQYF. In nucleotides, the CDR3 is TGTGCCAGCAGTTCCTCCGTGAGGGGCGAGCAGTACTTC.

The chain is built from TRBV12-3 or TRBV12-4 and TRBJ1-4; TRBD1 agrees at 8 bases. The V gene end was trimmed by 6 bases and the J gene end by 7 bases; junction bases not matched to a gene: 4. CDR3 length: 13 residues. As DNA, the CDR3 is TGTGCCAGCAGGATGACAGGGGTTGAAAAACTGTTTTTT. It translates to CASRMTGVEKLFF.

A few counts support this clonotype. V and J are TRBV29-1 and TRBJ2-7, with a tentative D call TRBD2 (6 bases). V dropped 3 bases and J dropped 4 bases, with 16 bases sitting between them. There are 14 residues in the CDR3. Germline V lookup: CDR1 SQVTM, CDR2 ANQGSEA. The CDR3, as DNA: TGCAGCGTTGACTGGGGGGTAAAAGGTTACGAGCAGTACTTC. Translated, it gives CSVDWGVKGYEQYF.

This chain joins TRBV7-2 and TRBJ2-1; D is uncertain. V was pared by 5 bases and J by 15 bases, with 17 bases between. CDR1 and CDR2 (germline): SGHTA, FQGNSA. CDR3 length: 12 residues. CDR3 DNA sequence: TGTGCCAGCAGCCTGGCTCCATACCCCTTGTTCTTC. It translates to CASSLAPYPLFF.

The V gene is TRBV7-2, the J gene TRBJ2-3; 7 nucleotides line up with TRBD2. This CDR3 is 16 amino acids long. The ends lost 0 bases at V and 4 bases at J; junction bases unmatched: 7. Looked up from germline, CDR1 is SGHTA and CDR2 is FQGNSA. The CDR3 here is CASSLAVGGPADTQYF. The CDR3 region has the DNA TGTGCCAGCAGCTTAGCCGTGGGAGGGCCCGCAGATACGCAGTATTTT. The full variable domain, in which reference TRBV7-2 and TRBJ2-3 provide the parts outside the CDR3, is GAGVSQSPSNKVTEKGKDVELRCDPISGHTALYWYRQSLGQGLEFLIYFQGNSAPDKSGLPSDRFSAERTGGSVSTLTIQRTQQEDSAVYLCASSLAVGGPADTQYFGPGTRLTVL.

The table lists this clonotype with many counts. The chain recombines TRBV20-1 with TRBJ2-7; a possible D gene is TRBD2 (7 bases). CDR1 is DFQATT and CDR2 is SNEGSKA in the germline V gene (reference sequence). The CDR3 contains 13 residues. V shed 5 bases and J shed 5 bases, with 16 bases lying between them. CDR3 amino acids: CSALGGGFDEQYF. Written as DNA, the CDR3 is TGCAGTGCTCTCGGCGGGGGCTTTGACGAGCAGTACTTC.

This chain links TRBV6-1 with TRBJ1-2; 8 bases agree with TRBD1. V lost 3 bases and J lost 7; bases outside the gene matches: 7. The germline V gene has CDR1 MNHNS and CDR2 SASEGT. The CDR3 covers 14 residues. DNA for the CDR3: TGTGCCAGCAGTGAGCTAGGGACAGGTGGTGGCTACACCTTC. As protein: CASSELGTGGGYTF.

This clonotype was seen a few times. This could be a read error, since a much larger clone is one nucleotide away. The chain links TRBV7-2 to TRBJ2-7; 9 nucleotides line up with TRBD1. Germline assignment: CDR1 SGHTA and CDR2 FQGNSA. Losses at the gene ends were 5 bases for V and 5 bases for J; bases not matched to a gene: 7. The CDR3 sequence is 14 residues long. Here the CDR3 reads CASSVGQGSNEQYF. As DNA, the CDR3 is TGTGCCAGCAGCGTAGGACAGGGGAGCAACGAGCAGTACTTC.

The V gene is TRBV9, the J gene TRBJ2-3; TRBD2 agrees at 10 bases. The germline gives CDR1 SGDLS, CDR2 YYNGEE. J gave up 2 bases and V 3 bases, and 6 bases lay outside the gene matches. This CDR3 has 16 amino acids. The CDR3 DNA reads TGTGCCAGCAGCGAGATAGCGGGGGGTGTCACAGATACGCAGTATTTT. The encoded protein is CASSEIAGGVTDTQYF.

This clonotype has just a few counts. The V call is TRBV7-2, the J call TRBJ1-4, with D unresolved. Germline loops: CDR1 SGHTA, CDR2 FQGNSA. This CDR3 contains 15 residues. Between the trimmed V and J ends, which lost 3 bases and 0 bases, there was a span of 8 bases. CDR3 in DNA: TGTGCCAGCAGCTTGTGGGATTCAACTAATGAAAAACTGTTTTTT. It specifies CASSLWDSTNEKLFF.

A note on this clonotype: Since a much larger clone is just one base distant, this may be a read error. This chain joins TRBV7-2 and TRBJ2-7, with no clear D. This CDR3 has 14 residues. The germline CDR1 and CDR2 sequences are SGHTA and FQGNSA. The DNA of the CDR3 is TGTGCCAGCAGCTTAGTTGTCAGAACCTACGGGCAGTACTTC. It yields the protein CASSLVVRTYGQYF.

The DNA for the CDR3 is TGTGCCAGCAGCTTAGCGGCAGGGGTCTATGGCTACACCTTC. This encodes CASSLAAGVYGYTF. This chain uses TRBV13 with TRBJ1-2, with TRBD1 as a possible D gene (6 bases). This CDR3 is built from 14 residues. CDR1 is PRHDT, CDR2 FYEKMQ, per germline (reference sequence). V lost 1 base to trimming and J lost 4 bases, with 10 bases between them.

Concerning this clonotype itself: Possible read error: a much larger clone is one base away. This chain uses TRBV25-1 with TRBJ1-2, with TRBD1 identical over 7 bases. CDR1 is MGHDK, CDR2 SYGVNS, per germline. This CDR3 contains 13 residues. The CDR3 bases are TGTGCCAGAAGTGGCTGGACAGGCTATGGCTACACCTTC. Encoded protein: CARSGWTGYGYTF.

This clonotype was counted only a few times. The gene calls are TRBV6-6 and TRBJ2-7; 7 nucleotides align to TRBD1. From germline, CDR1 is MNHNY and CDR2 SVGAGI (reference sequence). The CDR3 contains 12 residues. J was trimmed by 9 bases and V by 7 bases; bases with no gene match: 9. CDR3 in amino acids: CASTPTGDGQYF. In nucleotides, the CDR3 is TGTGCCAGCACTCCAACAGGGGACGGGCAGTACTTC.